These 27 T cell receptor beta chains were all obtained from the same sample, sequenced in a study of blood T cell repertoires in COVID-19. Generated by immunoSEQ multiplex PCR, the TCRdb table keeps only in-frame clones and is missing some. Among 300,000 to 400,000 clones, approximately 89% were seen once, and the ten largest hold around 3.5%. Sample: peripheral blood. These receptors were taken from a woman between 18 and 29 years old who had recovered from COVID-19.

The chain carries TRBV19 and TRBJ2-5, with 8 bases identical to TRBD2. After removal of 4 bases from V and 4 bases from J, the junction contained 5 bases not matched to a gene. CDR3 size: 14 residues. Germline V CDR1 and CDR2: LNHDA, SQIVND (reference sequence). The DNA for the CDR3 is TGTGCCAGTAGTAGCGGGAGGATCGCAGAGACCCAGTACTTC. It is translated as CASSSGRIAETQYF.

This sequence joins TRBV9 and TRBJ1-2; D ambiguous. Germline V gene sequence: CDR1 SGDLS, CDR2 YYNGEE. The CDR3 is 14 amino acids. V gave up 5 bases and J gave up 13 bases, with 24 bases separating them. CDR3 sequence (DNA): TGTGCCAGCAGGGGAGCCCCCTACTTACAAAGAAGCACCTTC. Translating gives CASRGAPYLQRSTF.

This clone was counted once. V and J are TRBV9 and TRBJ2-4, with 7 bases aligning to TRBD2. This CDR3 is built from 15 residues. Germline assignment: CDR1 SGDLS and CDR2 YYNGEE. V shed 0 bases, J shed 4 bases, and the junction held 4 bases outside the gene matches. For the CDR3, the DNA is TGTGCCAGCAGCGTAGACAGCGGGAATAAAAACATTCAGTACTTC. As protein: CASSVDSGNKNIQYF.

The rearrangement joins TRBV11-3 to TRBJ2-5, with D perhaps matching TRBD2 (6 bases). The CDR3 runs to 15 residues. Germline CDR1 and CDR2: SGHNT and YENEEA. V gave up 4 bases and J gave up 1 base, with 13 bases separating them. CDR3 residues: CASSSSGTFQETQYF. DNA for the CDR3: TGTGCCAGCAGCTCCTCCGGGACTTTCCAAGAGACCCAGTACTTC.

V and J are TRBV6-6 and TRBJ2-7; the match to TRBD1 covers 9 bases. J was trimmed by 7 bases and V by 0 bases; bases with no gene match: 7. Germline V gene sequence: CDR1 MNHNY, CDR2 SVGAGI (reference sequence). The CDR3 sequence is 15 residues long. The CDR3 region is CASSYSDRGPLEQYV. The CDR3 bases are TGTGCCAGCAGTTACTCGGACAGGGGCCCTTTAGAGCAGTACGTC.

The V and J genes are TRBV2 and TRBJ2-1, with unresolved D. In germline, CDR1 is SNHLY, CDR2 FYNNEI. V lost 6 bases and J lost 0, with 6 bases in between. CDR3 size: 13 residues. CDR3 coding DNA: TGTGCCAGCAGCCGGAGCTCCTACAATGAGCAGTTCTTC. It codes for CASSRSSYNEQFF.

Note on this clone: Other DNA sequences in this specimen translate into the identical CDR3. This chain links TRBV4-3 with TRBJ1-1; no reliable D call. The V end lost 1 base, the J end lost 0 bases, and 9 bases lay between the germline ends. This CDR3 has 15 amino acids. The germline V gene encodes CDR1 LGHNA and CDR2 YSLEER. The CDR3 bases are TGCGCCAGCAGCCAAGTTATTCGAGTGAACACTGAAGCTTTCTTT. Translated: CASSQVIRVNTEAFF.

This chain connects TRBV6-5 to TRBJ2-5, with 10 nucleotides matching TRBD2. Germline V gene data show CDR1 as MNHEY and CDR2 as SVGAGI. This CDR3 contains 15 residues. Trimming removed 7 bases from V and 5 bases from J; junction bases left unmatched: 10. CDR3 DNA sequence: TGTGCCAGCAACGGGCTAGCGGGAGTACAGGAGACCCAGTACTTC. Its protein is CASNGLAGVQETQYF.

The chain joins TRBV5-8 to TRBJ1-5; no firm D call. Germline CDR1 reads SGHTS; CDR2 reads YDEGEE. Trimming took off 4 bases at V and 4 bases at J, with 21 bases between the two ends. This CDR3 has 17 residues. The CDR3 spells CASSRTPGGVWNQPQHF. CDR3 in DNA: TGTGCCAGCAGCCGCACCCCGGGAGGTGTTTGGAATCAGCCCCAGCATTTT.

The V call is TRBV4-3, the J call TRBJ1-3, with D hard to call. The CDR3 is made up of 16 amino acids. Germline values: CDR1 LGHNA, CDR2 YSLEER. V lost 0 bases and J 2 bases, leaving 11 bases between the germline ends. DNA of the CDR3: TGCGCCAGCAGCCAAGATGACTGGCACCCTGGAAACACCATATATTTT. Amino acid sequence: CASSQDDWHPGNTIYF.

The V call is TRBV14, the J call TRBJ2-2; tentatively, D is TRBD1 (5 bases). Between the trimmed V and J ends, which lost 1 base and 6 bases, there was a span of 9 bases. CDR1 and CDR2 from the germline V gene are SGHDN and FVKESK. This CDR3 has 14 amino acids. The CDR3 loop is CASSQGGAPGELFF. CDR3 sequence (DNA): TGTGCCAGCAGCCAAGGTGGGGCTCCCGGGGAGCTGTTTTTT. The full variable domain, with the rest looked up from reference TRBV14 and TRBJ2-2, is EAGVTQFPSHSVIEKGQTVTLRCDPISGHDNLYWYRRVMGKEIKFLLHFVKESKQDESGMPNNRFLAERTGGTYSTLKVQPAELEDSGVYFCASSQGGAPGELFFGEGSRLTVL.

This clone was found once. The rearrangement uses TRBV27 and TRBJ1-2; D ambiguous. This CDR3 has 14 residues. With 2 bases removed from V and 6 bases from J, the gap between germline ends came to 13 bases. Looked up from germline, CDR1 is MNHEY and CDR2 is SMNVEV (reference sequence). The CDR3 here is CASSLRGPLDGYTF. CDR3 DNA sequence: TGTGCCAGCAGTTTACGTGGGCCTTTGGATGGCTACACCTTC.

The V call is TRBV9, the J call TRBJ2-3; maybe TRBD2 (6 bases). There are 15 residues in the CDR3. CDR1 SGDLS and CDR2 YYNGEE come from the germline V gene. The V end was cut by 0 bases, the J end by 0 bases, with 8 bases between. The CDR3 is CASSVGGASTDTQYF. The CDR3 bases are TGTGCCAGCAGCGTAGGCGGGGCTAGCACAGATACGCAGTATTTT.

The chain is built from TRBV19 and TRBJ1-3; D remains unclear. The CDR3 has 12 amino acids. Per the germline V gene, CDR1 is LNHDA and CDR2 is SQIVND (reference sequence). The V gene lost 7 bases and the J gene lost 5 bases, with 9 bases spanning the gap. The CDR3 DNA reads TGTGCCAGTATGCACGAGCGAAACACCATATATTTT. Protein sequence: CASMHERNTIYF.

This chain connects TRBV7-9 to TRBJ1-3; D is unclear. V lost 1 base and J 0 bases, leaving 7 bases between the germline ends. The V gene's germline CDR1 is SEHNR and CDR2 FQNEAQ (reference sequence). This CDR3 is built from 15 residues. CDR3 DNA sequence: TGTGCCAGCAGCTTAGTGGCAGGCTCTGGAAACACCATATATTTT. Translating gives CASSLVAGSGNTIYF.

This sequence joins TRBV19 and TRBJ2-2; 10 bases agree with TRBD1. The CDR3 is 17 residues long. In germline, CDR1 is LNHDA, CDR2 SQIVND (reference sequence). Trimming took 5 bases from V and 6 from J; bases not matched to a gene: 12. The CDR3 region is CASSPLIPGQGPGELFF. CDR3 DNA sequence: TGTGCCAGTAGTCCCCTTATTCCGGGACAGGGGCCCGGGGAGCTGTTTTTT.

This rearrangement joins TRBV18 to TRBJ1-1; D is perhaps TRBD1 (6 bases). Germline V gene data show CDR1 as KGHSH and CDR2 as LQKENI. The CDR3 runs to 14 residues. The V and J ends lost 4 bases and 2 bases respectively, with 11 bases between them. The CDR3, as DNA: TGTGCCAGCTCACGTCCAGGGGTAAACACTGAAGCTTTCTTT. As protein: CASSRPGVNTEAFF.

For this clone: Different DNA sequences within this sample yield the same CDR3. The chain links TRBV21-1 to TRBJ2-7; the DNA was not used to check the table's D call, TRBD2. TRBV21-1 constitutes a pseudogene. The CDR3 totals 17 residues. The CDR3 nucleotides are TGTGCCAGCAGCCTTCCGACTAGCGGGAGTAAGATCCACGAGCAGTACGTC. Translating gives CASSLPTSGSKIHEQYV.

The CDR3 loop reads CASSPPGSYNEQFF. CDR3 sequence (DNA): TGTGCCAGCAGCCCCCCAGGCTCCTACAATGAGCAGTTCTTC. The V gene is TRBV7-9, the J gene TRBJ2-1; D uncertain. Trimming took 5 bases from V and 0 from J, leaving 8 bases between them. Germline CDR1 and CDR2: SEHNR and FQNEAQ (reference sequence). CDR3 length: 14 residues.

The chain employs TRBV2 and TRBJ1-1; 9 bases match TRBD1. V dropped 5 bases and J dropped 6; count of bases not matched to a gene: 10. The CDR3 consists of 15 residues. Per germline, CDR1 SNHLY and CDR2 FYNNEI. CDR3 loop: CASSLRTGEGPEAFF. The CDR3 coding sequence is TGTGCCAGCAGTCTACGGACAGGGGAGGGCCCTGAAGCTTTCTTT.

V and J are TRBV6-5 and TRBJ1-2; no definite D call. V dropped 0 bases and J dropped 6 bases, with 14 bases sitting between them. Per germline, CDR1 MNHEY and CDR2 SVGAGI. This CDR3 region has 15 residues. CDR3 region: CASSYSVGGSHGYTF. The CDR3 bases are TGTGCCAGCAGTTACTCGGTGGGAGGGTCCCATGGCTACACCTTC.

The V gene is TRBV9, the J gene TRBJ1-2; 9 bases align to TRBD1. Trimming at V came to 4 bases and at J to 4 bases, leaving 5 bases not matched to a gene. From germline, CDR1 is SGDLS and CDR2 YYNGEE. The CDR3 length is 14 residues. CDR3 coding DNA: TGTGCCAGCAGCAAGGGACAGGGAAGCTATGGCTACACCTTC. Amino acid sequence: CASSKGQGSYGYTF.

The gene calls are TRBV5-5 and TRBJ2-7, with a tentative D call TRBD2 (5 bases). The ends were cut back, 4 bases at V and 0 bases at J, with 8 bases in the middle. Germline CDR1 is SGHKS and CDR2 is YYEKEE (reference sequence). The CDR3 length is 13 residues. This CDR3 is CASSADFSYEQYV. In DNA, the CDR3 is TGTGCCAGCAGCGCGGACTTCTCCTACGAGCAGTACGTC.

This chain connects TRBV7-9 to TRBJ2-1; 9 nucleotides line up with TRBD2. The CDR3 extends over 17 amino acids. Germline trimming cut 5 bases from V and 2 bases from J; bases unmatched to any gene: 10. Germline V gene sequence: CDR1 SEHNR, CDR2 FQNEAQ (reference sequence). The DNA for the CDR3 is TGTGCCAGCAGCCTACACACGTCTAGCGGGACCTACAATGAGCAGTTCTTC. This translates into CASSLHTSSGTYNEQFF.

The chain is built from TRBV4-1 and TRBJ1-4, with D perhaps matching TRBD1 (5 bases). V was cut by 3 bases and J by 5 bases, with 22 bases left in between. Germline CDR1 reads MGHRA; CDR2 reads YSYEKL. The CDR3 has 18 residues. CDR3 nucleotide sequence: TGCGCCAGCAGCCACGGAGGAGCGGGCCGCGAGGGGAATGAAAAACTGTTTTTT. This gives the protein CASSHGGAGREGNEKLFF.

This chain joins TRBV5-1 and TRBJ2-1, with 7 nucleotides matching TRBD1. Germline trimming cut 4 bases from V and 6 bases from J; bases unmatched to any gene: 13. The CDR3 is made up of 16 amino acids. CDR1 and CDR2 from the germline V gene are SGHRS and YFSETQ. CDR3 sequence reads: CASSITPDRVGNEQFF. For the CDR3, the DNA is TGCGCCAGCAGCATAACCCCCGACAGGGTTGGCAATGAGCAGTTCTTC.

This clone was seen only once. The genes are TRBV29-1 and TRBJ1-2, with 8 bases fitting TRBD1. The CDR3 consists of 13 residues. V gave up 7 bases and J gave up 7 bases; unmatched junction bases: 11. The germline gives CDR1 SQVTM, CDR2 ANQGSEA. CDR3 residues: CSATPDRAGGYTF. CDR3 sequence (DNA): TGCAGCGCCACTCCGGACAGGGCCGGTGGCTACACCTTC.